The sequence of this TCR beta chain was determined in a study of blood T cell repertoires in COVID-19. Study details: Samples came from the United States, Italy and Spain, spanning acute and convalescent COVID-19.

The CDR3 has 11 amino acids. From germline, CDR1 is SGHTS and CDR2 YDEGEE. The germline V and J ends were trimmed by 1 base and 10 bases, with 8 bases remaining between them. Original processing notes: Amplified reference gene primers provided the basis for estimating nucleated cell counts. Produced via immunoSEQ multiplex PCR; TCRdb's table is partial and in-frame only. V, J and clone size were drawn from that table, and D and trimming were deduced from the DNA. This sample has about 76,000 clones, with more than 75% found just once. This TCR was recovered from an elderly woman with active or convalescent COVID-19. The genes are TRBV5-8 and TRBJ1-1; D remains ambiguous. The sample consisted of peripheral blood. In DNA form, the CDR3 reads TGTGCCAGCAGCTTGATAGTTGGAGCTTTCTTT. Encoded protein: CASSLIVGAFF.